The text below deals with one T cell receptor beta chain. No antigen is known for it. Base qualities are not recorded, but no much larger clone differs from it by a single base. Its CDR3 holds 16 amino acids, cysteine through phenylalanine. CDR3 DNA only is kept here, 48 bases in frame from base 1. V has 4 bases trimmed and J has 3 bases trimmed; junction bases matching no gene number 8. CDR1 LNHDA and CDR2 SQIVND were looked up in the germline V gene (reference sequence). The data derive from a study of blood T cell repertoires in COVID-19 (dated by TCRdb to the early 2020s). General notes on the study: The collaborator samples originated in the United States, Italy and Spain and spanned the acute and convalescent phases of COVID-19. The material from the prospective study consisted of cDNA or gDNA derived from T cells, B-cell-depleted T cells, or PBMCs. The dataset comprised deeply sampled blood TCRbeta repertoires from subjects exposed to, actively infected with, or recovered from COVID-19. A freely available public database, intended as a resource for researchers studying the immune response to SARS-CoV-2, is where the repertoires were released. Samples were obtained from the ongoing ImmuneRACE study (first 160 participants) and from 1,200 or so subjects provided by 6 global collaborators. Sample metadata almost always included a de-identified subject ID, COVID-19 status, age in years and sex. HLA class I and class II types, where available, came from metadata supplied by the sample provider rather than from assay-based typing. Overall study outcomes, separate from this receptor: The amount of clinical and demographic metadata varied by source and participant and was provided uncurated.

TCRbeta CDR3 regions were amplified from genomic DNA using the immunoSEQ Assay, a bias-controlled multiplex PCR. The authors processed their data as follows. The number of nucleated cells in each sample was estimated from the amplification of reference gene primers within the assay. To quantify the absolute abundance of each unique TCRbeta CDR3 rearrangement, sequence reads were collapsed and filtered. For each sample, productive Simpson clonality was calculated as the square root of Simpson's diversity index across productive rearrangements. TCRdb carries this immuneACCESS record with in-frame sequences only. Its versions omit some clonotypes, under half of them owing to an unresolved V gene in the studies checked, with the rest unexplained. D and trimming were read from the DNA, whereas the V and J calls and clone size are those reported in that table. This sample is represented by about 220,000 clones; 82% of them were singletons. The biggest ten clones account for 3.6% of the sample.

Whole blood was collected in K2EDTA tubes by collaborating institutions according to the institutions' own protocols. For TCRbeta analysis, collaborator samples were shipped as frozen whole blood, as isolated PBMCs, or as DNA extracted from either sample type. Rearrangement joined TRBV19 to TRBJ2-2; 7 of the junction bases match TRBD1. Input material: peripheral blood. The TCR was taken from a woman of 80 years or more with acute or convalescent COVID-19. The nucleotide sequence reads TGTGCCAGTAGTAGCCGACAGGGCCGCTACACCGGGGAGCTGTTTTTT. It translates as CASSSRQGRYTGELFF.